One sample yielded the 21 T cell receptor beta chains listed below, sequenced in a study of blood T cell repertoires in COVID-19. Method: immunoSEQ multiplex PCR; TCRdb's copy keeps in-frame clones and lacks some. Among some 14,000 clones, around 83% were seen once, and the ten largest hold approximately 25%. Source material: peripheral blood. These receptors were collected from a woman in her forties or fifties with active or convalescent COVID-19.

This chain joins TRBV5-1 and TRBJ2-2, with 16 positions matching TRBD2. The CDR3 has 16 amino acids. Germline V gene sequence: CDR1 SGHRS, CDR2 YFSETQ. V trimming: 4 bases; J trimming: 6 bases; junction bases outside the gene matches: 3. For the CDR3, the DNA is TGCGCCAGCAGCGGGACTAGCGGGGGGGCAGCCGGGGAGCTGTTTTTT. Residues: CASSGTSGGAAGELFF.

The chain employs TRBV19 and TRBJ1-3; 8 bases map to TRBD1. The CDR3 length is 15 residues. The V gene's germline CDR1 is LNHDA and CDR2 SQIVND (reference sequence). Trimming cost V 3 bases and J 3 bases; bases outside gene matches: 4. CDR3 region: CASSIAGGYGNTIYF. The CDR3, as DNA: TGTGCCAGTAGTATTGCAGGGGGCTATGGAAACACCATATATTTT.

This clone was seen a single time. The chain carries TRBV5-6 and TRBJ2-2; 12 bases fit TRBD2. The V gene's germline CDR1 is SGHDT and CDR2 YYEEEE. There are 16 residues in the CDR3. The V and J ends lost 4 bases and 5 bases, in that order; junction bases with no gene match: 6. CDR3 sequence (DNA): TGTGCCAGCAGCAGACCGACTAGCGGGAGTACCGGGGAGCTGTTTTTT. It is translated as CASSRPTSGSTGELFF.

This clone was detected a few times. This sequence joins TRBV28 and TRBJ1-1, with TRBD1 matching over 7 bases. CDR1 and CDR2 from the germline V gene are MDHEN and SYDVKM. This CDR3 is built from 14 residues. J gave up 3 bases and V 9 bases, and 10 bases lay outside the gene matches. As DNA, the CDR3 is TGTGCCAGTGGATATAAAACAGGGGACACTGAAGCTTTCTTT. It codes for CASGYKTGDTEAFF.

The V call is TRBV6-5, the J call TRBJ2-1; D perhaps matches TRBD1 (7 bases). The CDR3 has 15 amino acids. V was cut by 6 bases and J by 5 bases, with 17 bases left in between. Germline V CDR1 and CDR2: MNHEY, SVGAGI. The CDR3 DNA reads as TGTGCCAGCAGCCTGGCGGGACAGATTAACAATGAGCAGTTCTTC. It yields the protein CASSLAGQINNEQFF.

The chain joins TRBV11-2 to TRBJ1-4; no definite D call. CDR1 is SGHAT, CDR2 FQNNGV, per germline. With 1 base removed from V and 7 bases from J, the gap between germline ends came to 16 bases. The CDR3 is 16 amino acids. The CDR3 sequence is CASSLGPTTRGEKLFF. CDR3 in DNA: TGTGCCAGCAGCTTAGGGCCGACTACCCGGGGTGAAAAACTGTTTTTT.

The chain employs TRBV19 and TRBJ2-7, with 7 bases aligning to TRBD2. After removal of 3 bases from V and 0 bases from J, the junction contained 2 bases not matched to a gene. This CDR3 contains 14 residues. CDR1 and CDR2 from the germline V gene are LNHDA and SQIVND (reference sequence). The DNA of the CDR3 is TGTGCCAGTAGTATCGGGGGGAGCTCCTACGAGCAGTACTTC. Encoded protein: CASSIGGSSYEQYF.

The chain carries TRBV5-1 and TRBJ1-1, with D perhaps matching TRBD1 (5 bases). Trimming took 0 bases from V and 0 from J, leaving 12 bases between them. CDR1 SGHRS and CDR2 YFSETQ come from the germline V gene. CDR3 length: 16 residues. In DNA form, the CDR3 reads TGCGCCAGCAGCTTGGCCTATCGGGGGATGAACACTGAAGCTTTCTTT. It encodes CASSLAYRGMNTEAFF.

The chain links TRBV2 to TRBJ1-5; TRBD1 is a possible D gene (5 bases). Trimming pared 7 bases from V and 0 bases from J, leaving 10 bases between. This CDR3 is 14 amino acids long. Germline CDR1 and CDR2: SNHLY and FYNNEI. The CDR3 protein is CASNGAVSNQPQHF. The CDR3 nucleotides read TGTGCCAGCAATGGGGCAGTTAGCAATCAGCCCCAGCATTTT.

This chain joins TRBV28 and TRBJ2-5; the D gene is possibly TRBD1 (5 bases). The V end was cut by 5 bases, the J end by 5 bases, with 15 bases between. Germline values: CDR1 MDHEN, CDR2 SYDVKM. This CDR3 region has 14 residues. CDR3: CASSHQGLAETQYF. The CDR3 nucleotides are TGTGCCAGCAGTCATCAGGGCCTTGCGGAGACCCAGTACTTC.

The chain is built from TRBV7-3 and TRBJ2-2; 9 bases agree with TRBD1. Germline assignment: CDR1 SGHTA and CDR2 FQGTGA. The CDR3 sequence is 15 residues long. After removal of 6 bases from V and 5 bases from J, the junction contained 7 bases not matched to a gene. The CDR3 sequence: CASRPGQGETGELFF. For the CDR3, the DNA is TGTGCCAGCAGGCCGGGACAGGGAGAAACCGGGGAGCTGTTTTTT.

The J gene is TRBJ1-2, the V gene TRBV28; TRBD1 matches at 9 bases. Germline lookup yields CDR1 MDHEN and CDR2 SYDVKM. This CDR3 has 15 residues. The J segment lost 2 bases and the V segment lost 5 bases, leaving 6 bases of the junction unmatched. For the CDR3, the DNA is TGTGCCAGCAGTCCGCCCGGACAGGGGAACTATGGCTACACCTTC. It specifies CASSPPGQGNYGYTF.

This chain links TRBV10-1 with TRBJ1-1; a possible D gene is TRBD1 (5 bases). The CDR3 sequence is 16 residues long. Looked up from germline, CDR1 is WNHNN and CDR2 is SYGVQD (reference sequence). Trimming pared 2 bases from V and 1 base from J, leaving 14 bases between. CDR3 loop: CASSEDGADPNTEAFF. For the CDR3, the DNA is TGCGCCAGCAGTGAGGATGGGGCAGATCCGAACACTGAAGCTTTCTTT.

The rearrangement joins TRBV19 to TRBJ1-5; D remains unclear. The V gene lost 2 bases and the J gene lost 1 base, with 6 bases spanning the gap. The CDR3 extends over 14 amino acids. Germline loops: CDR1 LNHDA, CDR2 SQIVND (reference sequence). The CDR3 nucleotides are TGTGCCAGTAGTATACCTTTGAGCAATCAGCCCCAGCATTTT. This sequence encodes CASSIPLSNQPQHF.

This clone showed up just once. The J gene is TRBJ1-3, the V gene TRBV18; possible D gene TRBD1, 5 bases. The V end lost 1 base, the J end lost 2 bases, and 6 bases lay between the germline ends. The germline V gene encodes CDR1 KGHSH and CDR2 LQKENI. The CDR3 totals 14 residues. The CDR3 reads CASSPQGPGNTIYF. CDR3 nucleotide sequence: TGTGCCAGCTCACCACAGGGGCCTGGAAACACCATATATTTT.

The chain links TRBV6-5 to TRBJ1-5; D is undetermined. The V and J ends lost 2 bases and 0 bases respectively, with 5 bases between them. There are 14 residues in the CDR3. Germline V gene data show CDR1 as MNHEY and CDR2 as SVGAGI. Here the CDR3 reads CASSYRDSNQPQHF. CDR3 bases: TGTGCCAGCAGTTACCGGGATAGCAATCAGCCCCAGCATTTT.

The chain has TRBV4-1 and TRBJ2-4; possible D gene TRBD1, 6 bases. Between the trimmed V and J ends, which lost 1 base and 3 bases, there was a span of 16 bases. Germline lookup yields CDR1 MGHRA and CDR2 YSYEKL. The CDR3 has 17 residues. The CDR3 is CASSQGPYRAHKNIQYF. In DNA, the CDR3 is TGCGCCAGCAGCCAAGGACCCTACAGGGCTCACAAAAACATTCAGTACTTC.

The chain carries TRBV3-1 (or the pseudogene TRBV3-2) and TRBJ1-5, with 8 bases fitting TRBD1. The CDR3 length is 16 residues. Germline V gene data show CDR1 as LGHDT and CDR2 as YNNKEL (reference sequence). Germline trimming cut 5 bases from V and 4 bases from J; bases unmatched to any gene: 10. The CDR3 bases are TGTGCCAGCAGCGAAACCGGGACAGGCCTAAATCAGCCCCAGCATTTT. This codes for CASSETGTGLNQPQHF.

This clone was picked up one time. This chain joins TRBV7-9 and TRBJ1-1; perhaps TRBD1 as D (5 bases). V was trimmed by 5 bases and J by 3 bases, leaving 13 bases between them. The CDR3 extends over 14 amino acids. Germline V gene lookup returns CDR1 SEHNR and CDR2 FQNEAQ (reference sequence). The DNA for the CDR3 is TGTGCCAGCAGCCTCTGGGAAGGGGACACTGAAGCTTTCTTT. It yields the protein CASSLWEGDTEAFF.

The genes are TRBV29-1 and TRBJ1-2, with D perhaps matching TRBD1 (5 bases). The CDR3 length is 12 residues. V lost 5 bases to trimming and J lost 3 bases, with 10 bases between them. Germline V gene lookup returns CDR1 SQVTM and CDR2 ANQGSEA. The CDR3 here is CSVRRGDYGYTF. The CDR3 nucleotides are TGCAGCGTTCGGCGGGGGGACTATGGCTACACCTTC.

This clone was counted between two and nine times. The chain combines TRBV19 with TRBJ2-7; D is ambiguous. Germline CDR1 is LNHDA and CDR2 is SQIVND (reference sequence). Trimming shortened V by 5 bases and J by 1 base, and 12 bases separated the two germline ends. The CDR3 totals 14 residues. In DNA form, the CDR3 reads TGTGCCAGTAGTCTCCGAGTTGATTCCTACGAGCAGTACTTC. This gives the protein CASSLRVDSYEQYF. The complete variable domain, with remaining parts taken from reference TRBV19 and TRBJ2-7, reads DGGITQSPKYLFRKEGQNVTLSCEQNLNHDAMYWYRQDPGQGLRLIYYSQIVNDFQKGDIAEGYSVSREKKESFPLTVTSAQKNPTAFYLCASSLRVDSYEQYFGPGTRLTVT.